The 23 T cell receptor beta chains below were found in one sample sequenced in a study of T cells in Graves' hyperthyroidism and ophthalmopathy. Template material for amplifying TCR beta CDR3 regions consisted of RNA transcripts. First-round RT-PCR with HTBI primers amplified the TCR CDR3 region. TCRdb fed the multiplex PCR reads into MiXCR, producing one record per CDR3 protein. The sample lists hundreds of thousands of distinct CDR3 sequences; approximately 15% were seen once. Sequencing used blood. The receptors originated from a woman between 18 and 29 years old with Graves' hyperthyroidism.

This clonotype was detected only a few times. The rearrangement uses TRBV6-4 and TRBJ2-7, with D unresolved. Trimming removed 3 bases at V and 6 bases at J, with 12 bases between. The CDR3 totals 13 residues. Germline CDR1 reads MRHNA; CDR2 reads SNTAGT. The CDR3 is CASSESFQTEQYF. The CDR3 DNA reads TGTGCCAGCAGTGAATCGTTCCAGACCGAGCAGTACTTC.

The chain employs TRBV5-1 and TRBJ2-1; D is undetermined. Germline values: CDR1 SGHRS, CDR2 YFSETQ. Trimming pared 6 bases from V and 5 bases from J, leaving 21 bases between. The CDR3 is 16 amino acids. The CDR3 bases are TGCGCCAGCATCGACCCTTCGAGCCCTCTAGACAATGAGCAGTTCTTC. Its translation is CASIDPSSPLDNEQFF.

The chain has TRBV12-3 or TRBV12-4 and TRBJ1-2, with D perhaps matching TRBD1 (5 bases). The CDR3 loop spans 12 amino acids. Trimming left V 1 base short and J 8 bases short, with 8 bases between. The CDR3 sequence: CASSLGGTGYTF. The CDR3 region has the DNA TGTGCCAGCAGTTTAGGGGGGACGGGCTACACCTTC.

This clonotype has ten or more counts. The chain has TRBV12-3 or TRBV12-4 and TRBJ1-4, with D possibly matching TRBD1 (6 bases). Trimming removed 4 bases from V and 0 bases from J, with 12 bases in between. The CDR3 has 16 amino acids. This CDR3 reads CASSSGTKTTNEKLFF. In DNA form, the CDR3 reads TGTGCCAGCAGTTCCGGGACAAAAACAACTAATGAAAAACTGTTTTTT.

The chain recombines TRBV18 with TRBJ1-2, with D perhaps TRBD1 (6 bases). V shed 3 bases and J shed 3 bases, with 11 bases lying between them. This CDR3 region has 14 residues. Germline V gene data show CDR1 as KGHSH and CDR2 as LQKENI. CDR3 nucleotides: TGTGCCAGCTCACCGACAGGAACGTACTATGGCTACACCTTC. Amino acids: CASSPTGTYYGYTF.

At least ten counts were recorded for this clonotype. The V call is TRBV7-9, the J call TRBJ1-2, with TRBD1 identical over 8 bases. The ends lost 4 bases at V and 2 bases at J; junction bases unmatched: 3. The CDR3 totals 14 residues. The germline V gene encodes CDR1 SEHNR and CDR2 FQNEAQ (reference sequence). The CDR3 nucleotides read TGTGCCAGCAGCTCGGACAGGGAAAACTATGGCTACACCTTC. Protein: CASSSDRENYGYTF. The full variable domain, rest sourced from reference TRBV7-9 and TRBJ1-2, is DTGVSQNPRHKITKRGQNVTFRCDPISEHNRLYWYRQTLGQGPEFLTYFQNEAQLEKSRLLSDRFSAERPKGSFSTLEIQRTEQGDSAMYLCASSSDRENYGYTFGSGTRLTVV.

This clonotype was detected many times. This chain joins TRBV20-1 and TRBJ1-2, with 7 bases aligning to TRBD1. The CDR3 totals 16 residues. With V trimmed by 6 bases and J by 3 bases, 16 bases remained unmatched. Germline values: CDR1 DFQATT, CDR2 SNEGSKA (reference sequence). CDR3: CSAPRSGTDLDYGYTF. CDR3 sequence (DNA): TGCAGTGCCCCCAGATCCGGGACAGATCTAGACTATGGCTACACCTTC.

This clonotype was found many times. The rearrangement links TRBV7-8 to TRBJ2-1; D is uncertain. Germline CDR1 and CDR2: SGHVS and FQNEAQ. The CDR3 spans 14 residues. Trimming pared 5 bases from V and 6 bases from J, leaving 14 bases between. The CDR3 bases are TGTGCCAGCAGCCCTTTTACGTCCAGCAATGAGCAGTTCTTC. It yields the protein CASSPFTSSNEQFF.

This clonotype was recorded many times. In nucleotides, the CDR3 is TGCAGTGCTAGAGCGACGGTAATCTCCTACGAGCAGTACTTC. Encoded protein: CSARATVISYEQYF. The chain combines TRBV20-1 with TRBJ2-7, with D unresolved. In germline, CDR1 is DFQATT, CDR2 SNEGSKA (reference sequence). V was cut by 1 base and J by 0 bases, with 10 bases left in between. The CDR3 totals 14 residues.

DNA of the CDR3: TGTGCCAGCAGCCAAGAGGCGGGAGATGCCTACAATGAGCAGTTCTTC. Translating gives CASSQEAGDAYNEQFF. The gene calls are TRBV4-2 and TRBJ2-1; 7 bases agree with TRBD2. The ends lost 0 bases at V and 2 bases at J; junction bases unmatched: 4. The germline CDR1 and CDR2 sequences are LGHNA and YNFKEQ. This CDR3 contains 16 residues.

The V and J genes are TRBV27 and TRBJ1-6; no reliable D call. From germline, CDR1 is MNHEY and CDR2 SMNVEV (reference sequence). This CDR3 region has 11 residues. V was trimmed by 8 bases and J by 6 bases, leaving 5 bases between them. The CDR3 bases are TGTGCCAGCGGGGTTAATTCACCCCTCCACTTT. This codes for CASGVNSPLHF.

This clonotype was detected a few times. The chain recombines TRBV27 with TRBJ1-1; D is perhaps TRBD1 (5 bases). Trimming pared 6 bases from V and 4 bases from J, leaving 9 bases between. CDR3 length: 12 amino acids. Germline assignment: CDR1 MNHEY and CDR2 SMNVEV (reference sequence). DNA of the CDR3: TGTGCCAGCAGATATGGGGGCACTGAAGCTTTCTTT. Translated: CASRYGGTEAFF.

This clonotype was detected only a few times. The CDR3, as DNA: TGCGCCAGCAGCCGAGAGGACAGCTACGAGCAGTACTTC. Its translation is CASSREDSYEQYF. This chain uses TRBV4-3 with TRBJ2-7; tentatively, D is TRBD1 (6 bases). Trimming pared 4 bases from V and 3 bases from J, leaving 10 bases between. There are 13 residues in the CDR3. Germline CDR1 reads LGHNA; CDR2 reads YSLEER.

This chain links TRBV19 with TRBJ1-5; D gene uncertain. Trimming pared 10 bases from V and 11 bases from J, leaving 21 bases between. This CDR3 spans 13 amino acids. Per the germline V gene, CDR1 is LNHDA and CDR2 is SQIVND (reference sequence). As DNA, the CDR3 is TGTGCCACCATGGGGTTTTTAGGTTCGTCCCAGCATTTT. The encoded protein is CATMGFLGSSQHF.

CDR3 sequence: CASSLGGALPANTGELFF. CDR3 nucleotides: TGTGCCAGCAGCCTGGGCGGAGCCCTACCCGCGAACACCGGGGAGCTGTTTTTT. V usage is TRBV25-1 and J usage is TRBJ2-2; D unresolved. This CDR3 is 18 amino acids long. CDR1 is MGHDK, CDR2 SYGVNS, per germline. Trimming shortened V by 6 bases and J by 0 bases, and 20 bases separated the two germline ends.

This clonotype was counted at least ten times. This chain connects TRBV11-2 to TRBJ2-1, with D uncertain. Germline V gene sequence: CDR1 SGHAT, CDR2 FQNNGV. V dropped 0 bases and J dropped 13 bases, with 13 bases sitting between them. This CDR3 region has 13 residues. The CDR3, as DNA: TGTGCCAGCAGCTTAGATCTGCTTGCGGAACAGTTCTTC. This translates into CASSLDLLAEQFF.

This clonotype has just a few counts. The CDR3: CASLFARRGTTDTQYF. The CDR3 nucleotides read TGTGCCAGCCTCTTCGCCAGGCGCGGCACCACAGATACGCAGTATTTT. This chain links TRBV6-1 with TRBJ2-3, with D uncertain. The germline V and J ends were trimmed by 8 bases and 2 bases, with 20 bases remaining between them. Germline CDR1 and CDR2: MNHNS and SASEGT. This CDR3 has 16 amino acids.

This clonotype was detected many times. This rearrangement joins TRBV5-1 to TRBJ2-7; TRBD1 might be the D (6 bases). This CDR3 comprises 16 residues. Germline V gene lookup returns CDR1 SGHRS and CDR2 YFSETQ. The V and J ends lost 7 bases and 3 bases respectively, with 23 bases between them. In DNA form, the CDR3 reads TGCGCCAGCGCCAGTCACCTACAGGGTCAGGTCTACGAGCAGTACTTC. This gives the protein CASASHLQGQVYEQYF.

A remark on this clonotype: Since a much larger clone is just one base distant, this may be a read error. This chain joins TRBV3-1 and TRBJ1-5; D uncertain. The CDR3 runs 16 residues. The germline V gene has CDR1 LGHDT and CDR2 YNNKEL (reference sequence). Trimming pared 0 bases from V and 7 bases from J, leaving 16 bases between. As DNA, the CDR3 is TGTGCCAGCAGCCAAGATTTTCCGGGAAGAGGACAGCCCCAGCATTTT. Translation: CASSQDFPGRGQPQHF. The full variable domain, completed using reference TRBV3-1 and TRBJ1-5, is DTAVSQTPKYLVTQMGNDKSIKCEQNLGHDTMYWYKQDSKKFLKIMFSYNNKELIINETVPNRFSPKSPDKAHLNLHINSLELGDSAVYFCASSQDFPGRGQPQHFGDGTRLSIL.

This clonotype was picked up many times. J is TRBJ2-5 and V is TRBV6-1; tentative D call: TRBD1 (6 bases). The CDR3 spans 12 residues. The V and J ends lost 4 bases and 5 bases respectively, with 8 bases between them. Germline V gene lookup returns CDR1 MNHNS and CDR2 SASEGT. The CDR3 nucleotides read TGTGCCAGCAGTGGACAGGTTGAGACCCAGTACTTC. Translated, it gives CASSGQVETQYF.

This clonotype has just a few counts. The V gene is TRBV9, the J gene TRBJ2-2; unclear D gene. Looked up from germline, CDR1 is SGDLS and CDR2 is YYNGEE. V was cut by 5 bases and J by 3 bases, with 17 bases left in between. This CDR3 is built from 16 residues. CDR3 sequence: CASRAGAGTYTGELFF. CDR3 nucleotides: TGTGCCAGCAGGGCAGGAGCAGGCACCTACACCGGGGAGCTGTTTTTT.

The V call is TRBV4-3, the J call TRBJ2-7, with TRBD1 identical over 7 bases. Germline V gene lookup returns CDR1 LGHNA and CDR2 YSLEER. The trim removed 3 bases at V and 7 bases at J, leaving 9 bases unmatched. This CDR3 spans 14 amino acids. CDR3 nucleotide sequence: TGCGCCAGCAGCCAGGGACAGTTTACGGGAGAGCAGTACTTC. This gives the protein CASSQGQFTGEQYF.

This clonotype was recorded many times. The rearrangement links TRBV27 to TRBJ2-7; D is possibly TRBD1 or TRBD2 (5 bases each). This CDR3 is built from 13 residues. V was trimmed by 7 bases and J by 3 bases, leaving 13 bases between them. Germline CDR1 reads MNHEY; CDR2 reads SMNVEV (reference sequence). The CDR3 region is CASTPGPHYEQYF. In DNA form, the CDR3 reads TGTGCCAGCACGCCGGGGCCCCACTACGAGCAGTACTTC.